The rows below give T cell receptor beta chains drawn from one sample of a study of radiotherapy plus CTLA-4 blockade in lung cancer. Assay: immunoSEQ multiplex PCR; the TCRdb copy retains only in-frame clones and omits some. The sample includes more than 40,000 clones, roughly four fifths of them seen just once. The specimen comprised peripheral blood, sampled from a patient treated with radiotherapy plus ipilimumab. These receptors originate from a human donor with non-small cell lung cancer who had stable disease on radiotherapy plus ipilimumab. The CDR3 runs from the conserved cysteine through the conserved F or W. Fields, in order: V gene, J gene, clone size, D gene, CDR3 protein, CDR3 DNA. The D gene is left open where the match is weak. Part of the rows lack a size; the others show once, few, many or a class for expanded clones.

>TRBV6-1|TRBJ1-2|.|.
CASSEHPGNYGYTF
TGTGCCAGCAGTGAACATCCCGGTAACTATGGCTACACCTTC
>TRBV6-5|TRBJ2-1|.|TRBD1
CASTSAGQGYNEQFF
TGTGCCAGCACCTCCGCGGGACAGGGTTACAATGAGCAGTTCTTC
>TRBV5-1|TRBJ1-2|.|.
CASSLDGKGYTF
TGCGCCAGCAGCTTGGACGGTAAAGGCTACACCTTC
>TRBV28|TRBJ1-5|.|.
CASSLGRIHQPQHF
TGTGCCAGCAGTTTGGGTCGGATCCATCAGCCCCAGCATTTT
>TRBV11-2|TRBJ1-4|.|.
CASSPLTGFEKLFF
TGTGCCAGCAGCCCACTCACAGGTTTTGAAAAACTGTTTTTT
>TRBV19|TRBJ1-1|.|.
CASSSGVTEAFF
TGTGCCAGTAGTTCCGGGGTCACTGAAGCTTTCTTT
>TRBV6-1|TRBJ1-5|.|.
CASSPPGGGNQPQHF
TGTGCCAGCAGCCCCCCTGGGGGTGGCAATCAGCCCCAGCATTTT
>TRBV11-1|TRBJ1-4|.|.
CASSSRTGRNEKLFF
TGTGCCAGCAGCTCCCGGACCGGGAGGAATGAAAAACTGTTTTTT
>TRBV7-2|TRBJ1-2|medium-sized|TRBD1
CASSSLGTDYNYGYTF
TGTGCCAGCAGCTCGCTAGGGACAGATTATAACTATGGCTACACCTTC
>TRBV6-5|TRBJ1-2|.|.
CASSYHPKDGYTF
TGTGCCAGCAGTTACCATCCCAAGGATGGCTACACCTTC
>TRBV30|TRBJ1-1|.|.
CAWKDVNRANTEAFF
TGTGCCTGGAAGGATGTTAACAGAGCAAACACTGAAGCTTTCTTT
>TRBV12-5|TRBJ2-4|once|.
CASGLGMLAKNIQYF
TGTGCTAGTGGTTTGGGCATGCTAGCCAAAAACATTCAGTACTTC
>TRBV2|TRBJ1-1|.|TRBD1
CASSESWTGKTEAFF
TGTGCCAGCAGTGAGTCGTGGACAGGGAAGACTGAAGCTTTCTTT
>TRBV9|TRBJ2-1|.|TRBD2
CASSAGGSYNEQFF
TGTGCCAGCAGCGCCGGGGGGTCCTACAATGAGCAGTTCTTC
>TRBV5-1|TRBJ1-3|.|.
CASSLDGMVPSGNTIYF
TGCGCCAGCAGCTTGGATGGTATGGTGCCCTCTGGAAACACCATATATTTT
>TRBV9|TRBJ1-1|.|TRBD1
CATSDRVDTEAFF
TGTGCCACCTCGGACAGGGTGGACACTGAAGCTTTCTTT
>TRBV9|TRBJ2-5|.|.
CASSVGSDRETQYF
TGTGCCAGCAGCGTAGGGTCTGATAGGGAGACCCAGTACTTC